This TCR beta chain was found in a study of blood T cell repertoires in COVID-19 (dated by TCRdb to 2018 to 2020). Study-wide context: Collaborator samples came from the United States, Italy and Spain and covered acute and convalescent phases of COVID-19. Where HLA class I and class II types were available, the types were taken from metadata supplied by the sample provider, not from assay-based typing. The repertoires were made available in a free public database intended to serve as a resource for research on the immune response to SARS-CoV-2. The prospective study material was composed of cDNA or gDNA derived from T cells, B-cell-depleted T cells, or PBMCs. Samples were obtained from the ongoing ImmuneRACE study (first 160 participants) and from about 1,300 subjects provided by 6 global collaborators. Subjects who had been exposed to COVID-19, were actively infected with it, or had recovered from it provided the deeply sampled blood TCRbeta repertoires that made up the dataset. A de-identified subject ID, COVID-19 status, age in years and sex were almost always included in the sample metadata. On the study overall, not on this receptor specifically: The amount of clinical and demographic metadata varied by source and participant and was provided uncurated.

A second Seattle source provided samples from volunteer blood donors who had recovered from COVID-19. Each collaborating institution followed its own protocols to collect whole blood in K2EDTA tubes. For TCRbeta analysis, collaborator samples were shipped as frozen whole blood, as isolated PBMCs, or as DNA extracted from either sample type. TCRbeta CDR3 regions were amplified from genomic DNA by means of the immunoSEQ Assay, a bias-controlled multiplex PCR. On the authors' methods: Nucleated cell counts per sample were estimated from amplification of reference gene primers within the assay. Sequence reads were collapsed and filtered to measure the absolute abundance of every unique TCRbeta CDR3 rearrangement. For each sample, productive Simpson clonality was calculated as the square root of Simpson's diversity index over productive rearrangements. The clones in this table, taken by TCRdb from immuneACCESS, are in-frame only. Not every clone is retained; where verified, under half of the shortfall comes from an unresolved V gene, and the cause of the rest is unknown. V and J calls and clone size are copied from that table; D and trimming were computed from the DNA. In all, the sample holds fewer than 250,000 clones, and 86% of those were seen once. The top ten clonotypes cover around 1.5% of the sample.

Inclusive of the bounding cysteine and phenylalanine, the CDR3 is 13 residues long. Only the CDR3 part of the read is kept: 39 bases, read in frame from the first base. The germline V gene (reference sequence) gives CDR1 as SGHNT and CDR2 as YYREEE. A distance of 8 bases separates the germline ends of V and J, which lose 2 bases and 3 bases respectively. With respect to this clone: What this receptor recognizes is not known. Base quality data are lacking; no much larger clone is found one base away.

Sequences were obtained from peripheral blood. This receptor was taken from a woman between 55 and 75 years old who had recovered from COVID-19. The chain joins TRBV5-4 to TRBJ1-1, with the D gene uncertain. Here the CDR3 is given as CASSLTRDTEAFF. The DNA sequence is given as TGTGCCAGCAGCTTAACTCGGGACACTGAAGCTTTCTTT.